This T cell receptor (beta chain) was sequenced during a study of cytomegalovirus exposure and HLA in healthy donors. Regarding the study as a whole: By a later analysis, the bulk of CMV-associated TCR beta chains appeared HLA-restricted.

PCR used 60 Vbeta primers and 13 Jbeta primers. Here immunoSEQ multiplex PCR was the method, and the copy in TCRdb shows in-frame clones only, minus some. Of around 190,000 clones detected, 75% to 90% appear once; the ten largest clones hold around 0.3%. The V gene's germline CDR1 is MNHNS and CDR2 SASEGT. The CDR3 extends over 11 amino acids. The V end lost 3 bases, the J end lost 9 bases, and 8 bases lay between the germline ends. With respect to this clone: Its specificity is not known.

Sequenced: PBMCs. This clonotype originated in a woman in her twenties or thirties in good health and CMV-seronegative. The V gene is TRBV6-1, the J gene TRBJ2-5; D gene ambiguous. DNA of the CDR3: TGTGCCAGCAGTGACCACCAGGCCCAGTACTTC. Translated: CASSDHQAQYF.